The 10 T cell receptor beta chains reported below all come from one sample, sequenced in a study of early T cells in non-severe SARS-CoV-2 infection. TCRdb used MiXCR to reprocess the 5' RACE reads, holding one entry per CDR3 protein. The table has nearly 50,000 distinct CDR3 sequences, 6% to 8% seen once. The sequences come from whole blood, collected at baseline. All receptors come from an adult who was a healthcare worker with PCR-confirmed SARS-CoV-2 infection or an uninfected control (not recorded which).

This clonotype was observed a few times. This chain joins TRBV9 and TRBJ2-2; D is possibly TRBD2 (6 bases). This CDR3 is 15 amino acids long. Germline V gene sequence: CDR1 SGDLS, CDR2 YYNGEE. Trimming cost V 2 bases and J 6 bases, with 14 bases left between them. The DNA for the CDR3 is TGTGCCAGCAGCGTTCTCGGCGGGGAGTCCGGGGAGCTGTTTTTT. It yields the protein CASSVLGGESGELFF.

The gene calls are TRBV7-2 and TRBJ2-2; the D gene is possibly TRBD1 (5 bases). Germline V lookup: CDR1 SGHTA, CDR2 FQGNSA. This CDR3 spans 15 amino acids. V dropped 2 bases and J dropped 7 bases, with 14 bases sitting between them. The CDR3 nucleotides are TGTGCCAGCAGCTTAAAAAGAACAGGAAGCGGGGAGCTGTTTTTT. Its translation: CASSLKRTGSGELFF.

The chain recombines TRBV19 with TRBJ2-3; no definite D call. V was shortened by 7 bases and J by 0 bases, with 11 bases between the two germline ends. Germline CDR1 reads LNHDA; CDR2 reads SQIVND (reference sequence). The CDR3 covers 14 residues. DNA of the CDR3: TGTGCCAGTAAGGCCGTTGCTAGCACAGATACGCAGTATTTT. Translated: CASKAVASTDTQYF.

This clonotype was detected a few times. The chain carries TRBV30 and TRBJ2-7; TRBD1 matches 8 bases. The ends lost 4 bases at V and 7 bases at J; junction bases unmatched: 6. The germline CDR1 and CDR2 sequences are GTSNPN and SVGIG (reference sequence). The CDR3 contains 12 residues. CDR3 protein: CAWTQGAREQYF. As DNA, the CDR3 is TGTGCCTGGACTCAGGGGGCTCGTGAGCAGTACTTC.

This clonotype showed up just a few times. The rearrangement joins TRBV29-1 to TRBJ2-2; the D gene is possibly TRBD1 (5 bases). Per germline, CDR1 SQVTM and CDR2 ANQGSEA. The length of the CDR3 is 11 residues. V was clipped by 7 bases and J by 3 bases, with 6 bases between them. The CDR3 sequence is CSAQDTGELFF. CDR3 in DNA: TGCAGCGCACAGGACACCGGGGAGCTGTTTTTT.

This clonotype is termed medium-sized. The rearrangement links TRBV29-1 to TRBJ2-1; D gene unclear. The CDR3 is 19 amino acids. With 1 base removed from V and 0 bases from J, the gap between germline ends came to 22 bases. The germline CDR1 and CDR2 sequences are SQVTM and ANQGSEA. CDR3: CSVEGRETPFFSSYNEQFF. In DNA form, the CDR3 reads TGCAGCGTTGAAGGTCGTGAGACCCCATTTTTTAGCTCCTACAATGAGCAGTTCTTC.

This clonotype was seen ten or more times. This chain joins TRBV7-8 and TRBJ2-1; D might be TRBD1 or TRBD2, each matching 5 bases. The CDR3 extends over 14 amino acids. Germline V gene sequence: CDR1 SGHVS, CDR2 FQNEAQ. V was shortened by 5 bases and J by 1 base, with 9 bases between the two germline ends. The CDR3 bases are TGTGCCAGCAGCCGGGACCCATCCTACAATGAGCAGTTCTTC. Amino acids: CASSRDPSYNEQFF.

The table lists this clonotype with many counts. The V gene is TRBV7-9, the J gene TRBJ2-3, with 8 bases aligning to TRBD1. The CDR3 runs 15 residues. From germline, CDR1 is SEHNR and CDR2 FQNEAQ (reference sequence). V dropped 3 bases and J dropped 1; count of bases not matched to a gene: 3. CDR3 sequence (DNA): TGTGCCAGCAGCTTCGCGACAGGGGGCACAGATACGCAGTATTTT. It specifies CASSFATGGTDTQYF.

The CDR3 nucleotides are TGTGCCAGCAGTTCCCAAAAGGTGGGGGCTTACACTGAAGCTTTCTTT. As protein: CASSSQKVGAYTEAFF. The V gene is TRBV27, the J gene TRBJ1-1; tentatively, D is TRBD1 (6 bases). The CDR3 consists of 16 residues. CDR1 is MNHEY and CDR2 is SMNVEV in the germline V gene (reference sequence). Trimming took 4 bases from V and 3 from J, leaving 18 bases between them.

V gene TRBV28 combines with J gene TRBJ1-4; TRBD1 matches 8 bases. CDR1 is MDHEN and CDR2 is SYDVKM in the germline V gene. This CDR3 has 16 amino acids. The V and J ends lost 5 bases and 4 bases, in that order; junction bases with no gene match: 9. CDR3: CASSPSGTGINEKLFF. The CDR3 DNA is TGTGCCAGCAGTCCTTCCGGGACAGGAATTAATGAAAAACTGTTTTTT.